This entry concerns a single T cell receptor (beta chain). Its target antigen remains unknown. There are no base qualities to consult, and no much larger clone falls within one base. Reading the label with the study, this specimen's time point is: baseline before first vaccination. Samples from vaccinated people were obtained from the UK trials COV001 and COV002, which included a single-blind randomized controlled phase 2/3 trial of AZD1222 (ChAdOx1 nCoV-19) in healthy adults. For TCRbeta chain sequencing, PBMC samples from trial participants were taken at day 0 and at day 28 after the second dose. The CDR3 regions of human TCRbeta chains were analyzed by immunosequencing. The paper's data handling went like this. Repertoire TCRs were matched against a reference library of SARS-CoV-2-specific TCRs generated with the MIRA antigen-specificity platform. Breadth was defined as the fraction of unique TCRs that were SARS-CoV-2-associated. Depth was defined as the fraction of total T cells that were SARS-CoV-2-associated. Using the MIRA data, every spike-specific TCR was mapped to the spike region that the TCR reacted to and assigned to either a CD4 or a CD8 class. Log10-transformed breadth and depth values were compared by one-way ANOVA with Sidak's multiple comparisons tests. TCRdb holds this immuneACCESS table with in-frame rearrangements only. Some clones are missing; in checked studies, unresolved V genes explain under half, and the rest has no known cause. For V, J and clone size, that table is used; D and trimming come from the DNA. The sample table contains about 76,000 clones; only one count was recorded for roughly 90% of them. Roughly 10% of the sample rests with the top ten.

This specimen belongs to a study of T cell responses to AZD1222 COVID-19 vaccine (dated by TCRdb to the early 2020s). In the study overall: AZD1222 recipients whose second dose came at about 4 weeks and those whose second dose came at about 12 weeks were combined into one group, since spike-specific TCR depth and breadth did not differ between the two schedules. TCR sequencing covered some 240 trial participants: 200 to 210 given two doses of AZD1222 and about 26 given two doses of MenACWY control vaccine. Trial participants were enrolled by age into subgroups of 18-55, 56-69 and 70-plus years, and about 150, 27 and 61 TCR-sequenced participants, respectively, were included in these subgroups.

The paper's findings and limits, for the study overall: Only a handful of AZD1222 recipients were SARS-CoV-2 seropositive at baseline, limiting conclusions about previously exposed vaccinees. The whole spike protein was spanned by vaccine-associated CD4 TCRs, and dominant responses were seen in regions 160-218 and 743-854. Reportedly, close to half of the unique spike-specific TCRs recognized epitopes lying outside the regions that are mutated in the B.1.351 and B.1.1.7 variants. Because no samples from the day 14 peak response were available, repertoires could be characterized only after the peak T cell response. The 56-69-year group was small, and its depth increase did not reach significance, likely because of low power. Spike-specific TCR breadth and depth rose significantly after two AZD1222 doses compared with day 0 and with MenACWY recipients. Participants were mostly white British and included more females than males, and it was suggested by the authors that clonal diversity may have been underestimated.

Trimming costs V 7 bases and J 8 bases, and their ends lie 20 bases apart. The CDR3, cysteine through phenylalanine, is 13 amino acids long. Solely the CDR3 DNA is kept, with 39 bases framed from the first base. From the germline V gene (reference sequence), CDR1 is DFQATT and CDR2 is SNEGSKA. Sequenced here: peripheral blood, sampled on day 0 of AZD1222 vaccination. The TCR sequence derives from an adult in good health. In this chain, TRBV20-1 is recombined with TRBJ1-2, with TRBD1 as a weak D call on 5 bases. The DNA is TGCAGTGTTAGTCCGAGGCAGGGAGAAGGCTACACCTTC. Its coded protein is CSVSPRQGEGYTF.